This T cell receptor (beta chain) was found in a study of Tregs in tolerant kidney transplant recipients. Clones were sequenced by immunoSEQ multiplex PCR, and TCRdb holds only the in-frame ones, with some missing. The table includes roughly 120,000 clones, about 91% detected once. The germline V gene has CDR1 GTSNPN and CDR2 SVGIG (reference sequence). The V end was cut by 1 base, the J end by 0 bases, with 6 bases between. This CDR3 region has 13 residues. Unstimulated regulatory T cells (CD4+CD25+CD127-), CD4+CD25- non-regulatory cells, CD4 and CD8 cells were FACS-sorted from thawed PBMCs. Study-level points and caveats: Validation in larger populations is needed because few patients were studied. The most relevant donor-specific Treg TCRbeta repertoire apparently came from expansion with activated donor B cells.

Of note for this clone: Its antigen is undetermined.

The chain employs TRBV30 and TRBJ1-1; no firm D call. The clonotype comes from a human donor in good health. Material: CD4+ T cells from blood. The CDR3 is CAWSGQLNTEAFF. CDR3 nucleotide sequence: TGTGCCTGGAGTGGTCAGTTGAACACTGAAGCTTTCTTT.